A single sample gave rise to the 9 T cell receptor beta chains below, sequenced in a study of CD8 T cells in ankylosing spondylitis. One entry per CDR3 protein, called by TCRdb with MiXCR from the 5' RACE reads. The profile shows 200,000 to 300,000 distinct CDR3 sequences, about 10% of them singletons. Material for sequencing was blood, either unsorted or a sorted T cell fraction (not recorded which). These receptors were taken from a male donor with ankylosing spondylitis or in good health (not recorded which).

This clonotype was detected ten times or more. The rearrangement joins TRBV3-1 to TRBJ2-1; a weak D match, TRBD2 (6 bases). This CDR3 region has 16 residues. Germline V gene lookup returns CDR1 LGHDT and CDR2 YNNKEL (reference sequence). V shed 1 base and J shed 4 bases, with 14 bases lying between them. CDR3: CASSQGRPGLYNEQFF. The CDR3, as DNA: TGTGCCAGCAGCCAAGGGAGGCCAGGACTATACAATGAGCAGTTCTTC.

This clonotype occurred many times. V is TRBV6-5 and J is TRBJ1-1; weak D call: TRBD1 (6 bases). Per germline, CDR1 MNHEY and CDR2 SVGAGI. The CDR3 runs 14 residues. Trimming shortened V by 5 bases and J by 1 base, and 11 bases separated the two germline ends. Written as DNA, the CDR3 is TGTGCCAGCAGTGTACAGGGACGGAACACTGAAGCTTTCTTT. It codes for CASSVQGRNTEAFF.

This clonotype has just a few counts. For the CDR3, the DNA is TGTGCCAGCAGCTTAACCCCAGGCTCCTACGAGCAGTACTTC. Translation: CASSLTPGSYEQYF. The rearrangement uses TRBV7-2 and TRBJ2-7; no reliable D call. The CDR3 sequence is 14 residues long. CDR1 is SGHTA and CDR2 is FQGNSA in the germline V gene. Trimming cost V 2 bases and J 0 bases, with 8 bases left between them.

CDR3 region: CASSPRGYTQYF. The CDR3 DNA is TGTGCCAGCAGTCCCCGGGGGTATACGCAGTATTTT. This sequence joins TRBV6-2 or TRBV6-3 and TRBJ2-3; TRBD2 might be the D (6 bases). V was pared by 5 bases and J by 7 bases, with 10 bases between. The CDR3 runs to 12 residues. Germline lookup yields CDR1 MNHEY and CDR2 SVGEGT.

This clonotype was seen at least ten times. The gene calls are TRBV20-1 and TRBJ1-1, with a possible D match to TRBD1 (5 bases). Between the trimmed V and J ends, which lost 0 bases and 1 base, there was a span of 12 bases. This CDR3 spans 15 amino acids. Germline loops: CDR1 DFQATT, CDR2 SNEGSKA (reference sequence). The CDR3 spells CSARDGGGGNTEAFF. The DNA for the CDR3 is TGCAGTGCTAGAGATGGGGGAGGAGGGAACACTGAAGCTTTCTTT.

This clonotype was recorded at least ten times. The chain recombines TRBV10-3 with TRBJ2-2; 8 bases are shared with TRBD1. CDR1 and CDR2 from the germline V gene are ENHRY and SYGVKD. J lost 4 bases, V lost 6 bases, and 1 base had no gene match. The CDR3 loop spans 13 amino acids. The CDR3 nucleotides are TGTGCCATCAGGGGGACAGGCACCGGGGAGCTGTTTTTT. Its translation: CAIRGTGTGELFF.

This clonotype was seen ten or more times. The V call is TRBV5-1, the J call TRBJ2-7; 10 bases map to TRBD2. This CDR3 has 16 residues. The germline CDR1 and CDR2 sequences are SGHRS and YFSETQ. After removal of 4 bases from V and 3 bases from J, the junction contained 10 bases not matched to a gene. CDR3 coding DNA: TGCGCCAGCAGCCAACATCAGAGCGGGAGGGGCTACGAGCAGTACTTC. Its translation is CASSQHQSGRGYEQYF.

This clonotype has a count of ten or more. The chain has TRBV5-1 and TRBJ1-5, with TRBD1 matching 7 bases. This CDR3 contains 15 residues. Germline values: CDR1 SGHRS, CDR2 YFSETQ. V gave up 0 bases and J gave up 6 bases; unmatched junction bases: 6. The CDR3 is CASSLVGGSRQPQHF. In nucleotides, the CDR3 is TGCGCCAGCAGCTTGGTAGGGGGCTCGCGTCAGCCCCAGCATTTT.

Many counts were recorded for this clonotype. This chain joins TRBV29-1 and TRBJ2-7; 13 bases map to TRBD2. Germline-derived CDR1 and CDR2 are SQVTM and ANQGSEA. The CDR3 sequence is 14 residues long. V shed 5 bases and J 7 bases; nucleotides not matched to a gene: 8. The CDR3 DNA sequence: TGCAGCGTTTCTCGACTAGCGGGAGGTGGGGAGCAGTACTTC. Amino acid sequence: CSVSRLAGGGEQYF.